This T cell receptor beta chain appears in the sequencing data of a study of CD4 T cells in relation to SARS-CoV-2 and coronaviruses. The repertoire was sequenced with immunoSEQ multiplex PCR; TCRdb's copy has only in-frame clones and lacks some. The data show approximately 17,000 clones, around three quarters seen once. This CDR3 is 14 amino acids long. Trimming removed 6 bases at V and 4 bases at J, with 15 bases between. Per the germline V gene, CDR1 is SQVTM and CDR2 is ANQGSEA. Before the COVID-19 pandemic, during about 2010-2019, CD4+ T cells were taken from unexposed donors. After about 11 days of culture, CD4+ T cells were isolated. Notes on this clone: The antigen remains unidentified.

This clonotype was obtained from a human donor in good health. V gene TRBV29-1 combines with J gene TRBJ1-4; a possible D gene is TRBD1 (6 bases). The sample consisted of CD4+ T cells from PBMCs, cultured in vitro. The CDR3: CSVLSQGGNEKLFF. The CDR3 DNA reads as TGCAGCGTGCTATCACAGGGCGGTAATGAAAAACTGTTTTTT.